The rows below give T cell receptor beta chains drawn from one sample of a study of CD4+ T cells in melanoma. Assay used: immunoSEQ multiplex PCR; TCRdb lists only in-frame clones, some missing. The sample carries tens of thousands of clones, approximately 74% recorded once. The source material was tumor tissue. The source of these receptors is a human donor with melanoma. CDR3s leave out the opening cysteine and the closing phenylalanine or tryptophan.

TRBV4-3,ASSQDSGGRAEAF
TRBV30,AWSVPPTGHWKTQY
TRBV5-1,ASSLAGRGDHEQY
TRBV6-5,ASSYNKHYEQY
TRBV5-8,ASSPGQTPEASH
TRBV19,ASGKGDRGQYEQY
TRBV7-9,ASSFGAGVVYGTDTQY
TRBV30,AWSGAVSDSNQPQH
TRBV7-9,ASSLAGDRMNTEAF
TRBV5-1,ASSFPRTDTQY
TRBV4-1,ASSQIGRAKNIQY
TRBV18,ASSPDRDYGYT
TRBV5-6,ASSFSEQGNTGELF
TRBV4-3,ASSHPDTYGYT
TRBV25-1,ASSEGPLNEQF
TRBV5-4,ASSSGGKGYEQY
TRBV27,ASSPLAGFNYGYT
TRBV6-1,ASREDSTDTQY
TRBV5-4,ASSRTSGGAYNEQF
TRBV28,ASSQLGTSGGNEQF
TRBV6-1,ASSDPTGGKDQPQH
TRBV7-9,ASSLDGYRAY
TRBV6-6,ASSWGNTEAF
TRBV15,ATSEGLSYHEQF
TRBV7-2,ASSLAPTGGYGYT
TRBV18,ASSQTWGTEAF
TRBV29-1,SVVSGVSYGYT
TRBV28,ASSFRFLRTGGYT
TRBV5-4,ASSLPEMRYEQY
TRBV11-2,ASSSDSVGNEQF
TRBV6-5,ASSYADRGSSQQF
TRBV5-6,ASSLGGAPHGYT
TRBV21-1,ATIREPLTGITGNQPQH
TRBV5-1,ASSLGTGGYEQY
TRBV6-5,ASSYSVTTEQF
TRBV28,ASSLDPEEGRVNSPLH
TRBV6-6,ASSIRTSRVQETQY